This T cell receptor beta chain originates from a study of cytotoxic CD8 clonotypes in ibrutinib-treated CLL. General study results and limits: Clonality at baseline surpassed age-matched healthy donors and tracked circulating CD8+ T-cell counts.

In regard to this clone: Its specificity is unknown.

Assay used: immunoSEQ multiplex PCR; TCRdb lists only in-frame clones, some missing. The sample holds some 28,000 clones, around 60% seen once. The CDR3 is 16 residues long. V trimming: 1 base; J trimming: 4 bases; junction bases outside the gene matches: 5. Germline lookup yields CDR1 LNHNV and CDR2 YYDKDF (reference sequence). PBMCs were cryopreserved, and roughly 2 micrograms of genomic DNA from them went into TCR beta libraries. The clonotype was recovered from a human donor with chronic lymphocytic leukemia. V gene TRBV15 combines with J gene TRBJ1-5; 9 bases fit TRBD1. This material consisted of PBMCs, taken before ibrutinib treatment. The CDR3 coding sequence is TGTGCCACCAGCAGAGGGACAGGGGATAGAAATCAGCCCCAGCATTTT. It codes for CATSRGTGDRNQPQHF.